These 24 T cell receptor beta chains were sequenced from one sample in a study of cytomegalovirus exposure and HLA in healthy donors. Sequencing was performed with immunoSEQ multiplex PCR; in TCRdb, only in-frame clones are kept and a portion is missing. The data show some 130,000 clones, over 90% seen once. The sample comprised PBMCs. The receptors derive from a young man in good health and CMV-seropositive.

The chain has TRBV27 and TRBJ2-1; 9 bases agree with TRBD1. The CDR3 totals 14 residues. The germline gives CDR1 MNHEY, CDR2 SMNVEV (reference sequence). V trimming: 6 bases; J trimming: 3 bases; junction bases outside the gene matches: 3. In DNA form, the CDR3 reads TGTGCCAGCAGAGACAGGGGGAACTACAATGAGCAGTTCTTC. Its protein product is CASRDRGNYNEQFF.

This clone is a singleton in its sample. CDR3 protein: CASSRPSGRAYEQYF. The CDR3 bases are TGTGCCAGCAGCAGACCCAGCGGGAGGGCCTACGAGCAGTACTTC. This chain connects TRBV5-4 to TRBJ2-7; TRBD2 matches 10 bases. The trim removed 4 bases at V and 2 bases at J, leaving 6 bases unmatched. The CDR3 length is 15 residues. Germline values: CDR1 SGHNT, CDR2 YYREEE (reference sequence).

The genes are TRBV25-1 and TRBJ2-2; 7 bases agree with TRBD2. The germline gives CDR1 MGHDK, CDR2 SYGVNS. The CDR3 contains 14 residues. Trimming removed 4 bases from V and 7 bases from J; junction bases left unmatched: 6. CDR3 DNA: TGTGCCAGCAGTGTGGCGGGAGCGGTCGGGGAGCTGTTTTTT. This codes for CASSVAGAVGELFF. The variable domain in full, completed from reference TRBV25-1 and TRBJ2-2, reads EADIYQTPRYLVIGTGKKITLECSQTMGHDKMYWYQQDPGMELHLIHYSYGVNSTEKGDLSSESTVSRIRTEHFPLTLESARPSHTSQYLCASSVAGAVGELFFGEGSRLTVL.

The CDR3: CASSLTGQGYYEQYF. Here the CDR3 DNA reads TGCGCCAGCAGCTTGACCGGACAGGGCTACTACGAGCAGTACTTC. V and J are TRBV5-1 and TRBJ2-7; TRBD1 matches at 8 bases. From germline, CDR1 is SGHRS and CDR2 YFSETQ. This CDR3 has 15 residues. V gave up 1 base and J gave up 3 bases; unmatched junction bases: 6.

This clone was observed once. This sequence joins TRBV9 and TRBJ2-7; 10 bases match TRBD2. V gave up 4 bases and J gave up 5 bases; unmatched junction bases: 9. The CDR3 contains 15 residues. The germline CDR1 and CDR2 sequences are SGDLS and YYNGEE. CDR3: CASSTPSGSANEQYF. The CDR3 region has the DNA TGTGCCAGCAGCACCCCTAGCGGGAGTGCTAACGAGCAGTACTTC.

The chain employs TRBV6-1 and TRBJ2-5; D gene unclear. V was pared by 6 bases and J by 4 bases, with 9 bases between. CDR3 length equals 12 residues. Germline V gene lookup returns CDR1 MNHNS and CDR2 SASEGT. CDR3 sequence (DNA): TGTGCCAGCAGGCGAGGTGGAGAGACCCAGTACTTC. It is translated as CASRRGGETQYF.

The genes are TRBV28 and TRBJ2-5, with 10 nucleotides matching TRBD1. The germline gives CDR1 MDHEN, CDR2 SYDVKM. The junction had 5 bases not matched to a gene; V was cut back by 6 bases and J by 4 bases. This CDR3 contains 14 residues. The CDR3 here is CASSPTGGAETQYF. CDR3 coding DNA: TGTGCCAGCAGCCCGACAGGGGGCGCAGAGACCCAGTACTTC.

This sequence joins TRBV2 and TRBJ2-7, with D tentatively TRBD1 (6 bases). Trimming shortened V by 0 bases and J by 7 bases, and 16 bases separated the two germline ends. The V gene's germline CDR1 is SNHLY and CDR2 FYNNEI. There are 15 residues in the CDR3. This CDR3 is CASSEATGTRGEQYF. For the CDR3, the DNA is TGTGCCAGCAGTGAAGCAACAGGGACGAGAGGTGAGCAGTACTTC.

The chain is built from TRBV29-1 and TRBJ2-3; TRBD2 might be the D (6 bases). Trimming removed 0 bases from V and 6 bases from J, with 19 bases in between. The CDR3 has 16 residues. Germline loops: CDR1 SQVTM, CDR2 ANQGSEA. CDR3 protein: CSVEDDPGDSRDTQYF. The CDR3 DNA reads TGCAGCGTTGAAGACGATCCGGGAGACTCCCGTGATACGCAGTATTTT.

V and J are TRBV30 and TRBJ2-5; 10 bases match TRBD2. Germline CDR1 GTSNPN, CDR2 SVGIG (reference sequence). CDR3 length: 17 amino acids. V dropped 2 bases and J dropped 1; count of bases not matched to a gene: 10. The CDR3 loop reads CAWSIRRTSGSQETQYF. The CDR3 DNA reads TGTGCCTGGAGTATACGACGGACTAGCGGCTCCCAAGAGACCCAGTACTTC.

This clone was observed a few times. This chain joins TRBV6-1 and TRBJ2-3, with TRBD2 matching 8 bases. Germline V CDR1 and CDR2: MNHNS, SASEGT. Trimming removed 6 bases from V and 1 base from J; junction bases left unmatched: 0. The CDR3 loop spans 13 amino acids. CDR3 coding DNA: TGTGCCAGCAGACTAGCGGGCACAGATACGCAGTATTTT. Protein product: CASRLAGTDTQYF.

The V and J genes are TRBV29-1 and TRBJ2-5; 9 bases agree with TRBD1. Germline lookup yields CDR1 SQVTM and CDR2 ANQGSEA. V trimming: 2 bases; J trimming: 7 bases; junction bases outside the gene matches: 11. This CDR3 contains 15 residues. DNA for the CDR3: TGCAGCGTTGAACCCTCGGACAGGGGCGGCGGGACCCAGTACTTC. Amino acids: CSVEPSDRGGGTQYF.

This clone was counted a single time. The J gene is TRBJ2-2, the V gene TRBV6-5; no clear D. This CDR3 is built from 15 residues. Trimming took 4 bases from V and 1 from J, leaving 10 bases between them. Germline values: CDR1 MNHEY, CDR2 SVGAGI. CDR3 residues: CASSSYPLNTGELFF. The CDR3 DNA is TGTGCCAGCAGTTCGTATCCGTTGAACACCGGGGAGCTGTTTTTT.

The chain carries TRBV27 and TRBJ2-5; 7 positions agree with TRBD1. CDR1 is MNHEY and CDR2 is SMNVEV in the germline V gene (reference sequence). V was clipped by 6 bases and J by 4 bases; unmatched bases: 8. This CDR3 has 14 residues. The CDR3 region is CASSPGQPGETQYF. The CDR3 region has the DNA TGTGCCAGCAGCCCGGGACAGCCCGGAGAGACCCAGTACTTC.

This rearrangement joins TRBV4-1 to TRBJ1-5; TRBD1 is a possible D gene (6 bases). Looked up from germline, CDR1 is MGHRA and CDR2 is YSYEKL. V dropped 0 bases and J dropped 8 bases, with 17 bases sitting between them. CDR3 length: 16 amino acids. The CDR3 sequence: CASSQDGLGRGEPQHF. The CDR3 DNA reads TGCGCCAGCAGCCAAGATGGGCTAGGCAGGGGCGAGCCCCAGCATTTT.

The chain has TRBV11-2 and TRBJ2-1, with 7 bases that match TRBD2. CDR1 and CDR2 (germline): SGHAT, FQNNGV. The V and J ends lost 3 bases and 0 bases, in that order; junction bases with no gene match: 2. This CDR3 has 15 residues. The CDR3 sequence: CASSFGGSSYNEQFF. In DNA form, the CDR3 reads TGTGCCAGCAGCTTTGGCGGGAGCTCCTACAATGAGCAGTTCTTC.

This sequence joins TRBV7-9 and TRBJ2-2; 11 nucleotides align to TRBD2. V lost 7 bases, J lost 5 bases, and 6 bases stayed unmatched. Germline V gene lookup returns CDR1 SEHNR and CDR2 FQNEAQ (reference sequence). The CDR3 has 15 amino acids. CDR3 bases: TGTGCCAGCACCGAACTAGCGGGAGCTACCGGGGAGCTGTTTTTT. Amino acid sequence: CASTELAGATGELFF.

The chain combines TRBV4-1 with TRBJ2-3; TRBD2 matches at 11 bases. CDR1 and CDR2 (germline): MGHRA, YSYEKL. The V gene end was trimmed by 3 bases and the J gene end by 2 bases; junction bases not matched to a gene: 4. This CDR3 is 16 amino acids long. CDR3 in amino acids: CASSHPGLAATDTQYF. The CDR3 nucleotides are TGCGCCAGCAGCCATCCGGGACTAGCGGCCACAGATACGCAGTATTTT.

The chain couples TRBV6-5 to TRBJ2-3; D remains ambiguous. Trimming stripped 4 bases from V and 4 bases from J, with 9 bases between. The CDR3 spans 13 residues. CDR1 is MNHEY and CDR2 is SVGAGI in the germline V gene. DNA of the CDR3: TGTGCCAGCAGTTCCCACTTGGCAGATACGCAGTATTTT. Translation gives CASSSHLADTQYF.

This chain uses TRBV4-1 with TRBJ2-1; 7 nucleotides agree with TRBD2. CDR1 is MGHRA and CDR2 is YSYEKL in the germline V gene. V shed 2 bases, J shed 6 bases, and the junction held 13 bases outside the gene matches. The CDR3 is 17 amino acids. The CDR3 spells CASSQKPPGGSGNEQFF. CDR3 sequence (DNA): TGCGCCAGCAGCCAAAAGCCCCCAGGCGGGAGTGGCAATGAGCAGTTCTTC.

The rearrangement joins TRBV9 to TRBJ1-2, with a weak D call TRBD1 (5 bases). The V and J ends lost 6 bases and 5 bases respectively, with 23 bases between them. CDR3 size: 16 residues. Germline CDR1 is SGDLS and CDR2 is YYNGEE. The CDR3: CASKNGGKDPRYGYTF. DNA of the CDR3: TGTGCCAGCAAGAACGGGGGGAAGGACCCCAGATATGGCTACACCTTC.

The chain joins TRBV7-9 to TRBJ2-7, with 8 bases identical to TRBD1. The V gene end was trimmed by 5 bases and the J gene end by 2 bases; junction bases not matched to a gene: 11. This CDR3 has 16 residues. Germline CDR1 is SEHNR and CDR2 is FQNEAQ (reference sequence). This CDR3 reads CASSPRLDRAAYEQYF. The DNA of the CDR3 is TGTGCCAGCAGCCCAAGGTTGGACAGGGCCGCCTACGAGCAGTACTTC. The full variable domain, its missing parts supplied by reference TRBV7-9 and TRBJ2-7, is DTGVSQNPRHKITKRGQNVTFRCDPISEHNRLYWYRQTLGQGPEFLTYFQNEAQLEKSRLLSDRFSAERPKGSFSTLEIQRTEQGDSAMYLCASSPRLDRAAYEQYFGPGTRLTVT.

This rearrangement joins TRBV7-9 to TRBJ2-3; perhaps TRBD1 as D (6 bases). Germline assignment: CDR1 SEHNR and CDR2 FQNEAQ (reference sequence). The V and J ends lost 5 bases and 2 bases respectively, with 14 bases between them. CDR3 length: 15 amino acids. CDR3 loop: CASSPQGIVTDTQYF. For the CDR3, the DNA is TGTGCCAGCAGCCCGCAGGGGATTGTCACAGATACGCAGTATTTT.

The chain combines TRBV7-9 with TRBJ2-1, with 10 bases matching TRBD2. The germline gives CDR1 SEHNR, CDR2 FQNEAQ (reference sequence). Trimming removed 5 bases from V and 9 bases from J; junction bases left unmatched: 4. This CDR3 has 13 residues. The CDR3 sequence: CASSRIAGGEQFF. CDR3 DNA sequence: TGTGCCAGCAGCCGTATAGCGGGAGGTGAGCAGTTCTTC.